This paragraph covers one T cell receptor (beta chain) sequence. What it binds is not known. The data were obtained in a study of Ad26.COV2.S vaccination and SARS-CoV-2 variants. Study-level points and caveats: Similar non-spike TCR breadth was seen in vaccine and placebo recipients.

Treatment indicated: roughly 18 received Ad26.COV2.S at low or high dose, single or two shots; roughly 5 received placebo; per-sample allocation not given. Day 63 following the first vaccine or placebo injection was when the samples were taken. The CDR3 runs 18 residues. CDR1 is SGHAT, CDR2 FQNNGV, per germline. V lost 2 bases, J lost 2 bases, and 11 bases stayed unmatched. Profiled with immunoSEQ multiplex PCR; TCRdb holds only in-frame clones, not every one. The data show a few hundred thousand clones, with roughly 90% seen just once and roughly 4% held by the top ten. The specimen was peripheral blood, collected in a trial of Ad26.COV2.S vaccine versus placebo. J is TRBJ2-3 and V is TRBV11-2; 9 bases line up with TRBD2. The TCR sequence derives from a person between 18 and 65 years old who received the Ad26.COV2.S COVID-19 vaccine or a placebo. This chain's CDR3 is CASSLTPPVAGDTDTQYF. CDR3 DNA sequence: TGTGCCAGCAGCTTAACCCCCCCAGTAGCGGGGGACACAGATACGCAGTATTTT.